Listed below are T cell receptor beta chains from one sample, sequenced in a study of blood T cells in healthy people across ages. TCRdb independently ran MiXCR on the 5' RACE reads; one entry per CDR3 protein. The data contain around 900,000 distinct CDR3 sequences, roughly 51% of them singletons. Sequencing input: blood. The receptors originated from an older woman in good health. Each CDR3 is given without its conserved first and last residue.

V gene	CDR3 length	J gene	CDR3 protein
TRBV28	16	TRBJ2-6	ASSRDSILVSGANVLT
TRBV12-3/TRBV12-4	13	TRBJ2-1	ASSFEAGGPDEQF
TRBV4-1	12	TRBJ2-7	ASSQDSRTYEQY
TRBV10-2	14	TRBJ2-2	ASSEWGAADTGELF
TRBV6-2/TRBV6-3	11	NA	ASSDAGVGEQY
TRBV4-1	13	TRBJ1-5	ASSPGGQNNQPQH
TRBV5-5	14	TRBJ2-5	ASTWGVRGRQETQY
TRBV11-2	13	TRBJ1-1	VSSPGSTLNTEAF
TRBV7-9	13	TRBJ1-5	ASSPRTGRDQPQH
TRBV4-3	13	TRBJ1-2	ASSQDLRTAYGYT
TRBV12-3/TRBV12-4	12	TRBJ2-2	ASITDRRTGELF
TRBV6-1	11	TRBJ1-1	ASSGMGGSEAF
TRBV7-2	15	TRBJ2-1	ASSLASGRANVNEQF
TRBV15	11	TRBJ2-7	ATSRDWAYEQY
TRBV30	11	TRBJ1-6	AWSGQGNSPLH
TRBV29-1	11	TRBJ1-1	SVGRQGNTEAF
TRBV4-1	14	TRBJ2-5	ASSQPTSGRRETQY
TRBV20-1	11	TRBJ2-7	SASGSGSWEQY
TRBV30	11	TRBJ2-3	AWSSGGTDTQY